This T cell receptor beta chain was obtained from a study of blood T cells in healthy people across ages. Study as a whole: Template switching retrieved approximately one barcoded beta molecule for each two T cells.

Next came a second PCR, run for about 6 to 12 cycles, which used a sample-barcoded 5' primer along with a J-beta primer mix. All samples yielded 2.5 million or more CDR3-containing paired-end reads. MiXCR was run by TCRdb on the 5' RACE reads, yielding one entry per CDR3 protein. Among over 600,000 distinct CDR3 sequences listed, 21% were seen once. Healthy individuals of Caucasian origin from Russia, aged roughly 6 to 90, served as donors. Deletions cut 1 base from V and 3 bases from J, with 9 bases between. From germline, CDR1 is MNHEY and CDR2 SVGEGT. The CDR3 contains 15 residues. The sample holds a few counts of this clonotype. Its antigen is unknown. Findings of the study overall: Strong correlation was found linking TCR beta diversity to naive T cell percentage.

The TCR was taken from a man between 65 and 85 years old in good health. The chain is built from TRBV6-2 or TRBV6-3 and TRBJ2-2; D is possibly TRBD1 (5 bases). Sequencing was performed on blood. The CDR3 sequence is CASSYFSRDTGELFF. The CDR3 DNA follows: TGTGCCAGCAGTTACTTCTCCAGGGACACCGGGGAGCTGTTTTTT.